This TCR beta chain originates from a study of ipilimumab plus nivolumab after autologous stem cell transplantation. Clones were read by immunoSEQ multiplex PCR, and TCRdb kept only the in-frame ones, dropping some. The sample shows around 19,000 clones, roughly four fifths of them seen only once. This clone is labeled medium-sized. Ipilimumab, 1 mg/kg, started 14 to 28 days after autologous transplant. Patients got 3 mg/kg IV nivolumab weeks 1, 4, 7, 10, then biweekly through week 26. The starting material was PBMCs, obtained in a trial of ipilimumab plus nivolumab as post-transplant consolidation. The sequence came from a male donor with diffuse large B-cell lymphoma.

CDR3 DNA: TGTGCCAGCAGCCCCGGGACAGGTTCCCCCCTCCACTTT. Translated, it gives CASSPGTGSPLHF. The chain links TRBV11-3 to TRBJ1-6, with 8 bases matching TRBD1. CDR1 is SGHNT, CDR2 YENEEA, per germline. V lost 5 bases and J lost 13; bases outside the gene matches: 7. CDR3 length equals 13 residues. Full variable domain (remainder filled in from reference TRBV11-3 and TRBJ1-6): EAGVVQSPRYKIIEKKQPVAFWCNPISGHNTLYWYLQNLGQGPELLIRYENEEAVDDSQLPKDRFSAERLKGVDSTLKIQPAELGDSAVYLCASSPGTGSPLHFGNGTRLTVT.